Included here is one TCR beta chain sequence, with context. The antigen is undetermined. Profiling relied on immunoSEQ multiplex PCR, and the TCRdb table lists in-frame clones only, not all of them. The sample has around 22,000 clones; around 72% are singletons. Sequencing in the ViraFEST assay came after antigen-specific CD4+ T cells had been expanded with viral peptide pools, which were used to stimulate PBMC. When ten to eleven days of culture had elapsed, CD4+ T cells were isolated. Researchers swapped half the medium for IL-2 medium on both days 3 and 7. The CDR3 has 16 residues. From germline, CDR1 is SGDLS and CDR2 YYNGEE. Trimming stripped 2 bases from V and 5 bases from J, with 16 bases between. This record belongs to a study of vaccination effects on CD4 cells after COVID-19. Study-level results: Marked contraction was observed in infection-induced and vaccine-induced clones late after vaccination.

V and J are TRBV9 and TRBJ2-2; D possibly corresponds to TRBD2 (5 bases). Material: CD4+ T cells from PBMCs cultured with HCoV-229E spike peptides, obtained before COVID-19 vaccination. The TCR originated in a human donor who received a COVID-19 vaccine. CDR3: CASSVGGLARTGELFF. In DNA, the CDR3 is TGTGCCAGCAGCGTCGGCGGACTCGCCCGTACCGGGGAGCTGTTTTTT.